The 26 T cell receptor beta chains in this list originate from one sample, sequenced in a study of blood T cells in healthy people across ages. Sample-barcoded 5' priming and a J-beta primer mix drove a second PCR of roughly 7 to 11 cycles. A single record per CDR3 protein comes from TCRdb applying MiXCR to the 5' RACE reads. The sample lists 780,000 or so distinct CDR3 sequences, around 25% occurring once. These records were also assigned to another study, of T cells of mothers and their children.

Specimen: blood. Every receptor here comes from a boy aged 5-17 years in good health.

This chain connects TRBV5-1 to TRBJ2-7; no clear D. The germline V gene has CDR1 SGHRS and CDR2 YFSETQ. The CDR3 is made up of 14 amino acids. Trimming pared 5 bases from V and 0 bases from J, leaving 12 bases between. CDR3: CASRMGSNSYEQYF. CDR3 in DNA: TGCGCCAGCAGAATGGGGTCGAACTCCTACGAGCAGTACTTC.

With respect to this clonotype: At one of its ends the junction is not consistent with the germline gene, which may arise from a read error. The V gene is TRBV6-6, the J gene TRBJ2-3; either TRBD1 or TRBD2 may supply D (5 bases each). CDR1 is MNHNY and CDR2 is SVGAGI in the germline V gene (reference sequence). This CDR3 has 12 amino acids. CDR3 amino acids: CASRGSSDAQYF. The DNA of the CDR3 is TGTGCTTCGAGGGGATCATCAGATGCGCAGTATTTT.

The chain combines TRBV9 with TRBJ2-1; 9 nucleotides match TRBD2. Germline V CDR1 and CDR2: SGDLS, YYNGEE. V lost 0 bases to trimming and J lost 7 bases; unmatched junction nucleotides: 5. This CDR3 is 15 amino acids long. CDR3: CASSVEAGGLNEQFF. The CDR3 DNA reads TGTGCCAGCAGCGTAGAGGCGGGAGGGTTAAATGAGCAGTTCTTC.

This sequence joins TRBV20-1 and TRBJ2-1, with D unclear. The V and J ends lost 3 bases and 10 bases respectively, with 16 bases between them. This CDR3 is built from 13 residues. Germline CDR1 is DFQATT and CDR2 is SNEGSKA (reference sequence). In DNA form, the CDR3 reads TGCAGTGCTAGTCGACCCAATTCACGCGAGCAGTTCTTC. This sequence encodes CSASRPNSREQFF.

This clonotype has more than one count but fewer than ten. The rearrangement links TRBV5-1 to TRBJ2-5, with D perhaps matching TRBD2 (6 bases). Germline V gene sequence: CDR1 SGHRS, CDR2 YFSETQ. The V gene lost 1 base and the J gene lost 1 base, with 14 bases spanning the gap. CDR3 size: 16 residues. The CDR3 nucleotides read TGCGCCAGCAGCTTGAGTCGGGGTAGCGGCCAAGAGACCCAGTACTTC. Encoded protein: CASSLSRGSGQETQYF.

The chain has TRBV4-2 and TRBJ2-2, with 11 nucleotides matching TRBD2. V shed 0 bases, J shed 3 bases, and the junction held 9 bases outside the gene matches. The germline V gene has CDR1 LGHNA and CDR2 YNFKEQ. The CDR3 has 19 amino acids. CDR3 residues: CASSQEGLAGGGYTGELFF. CDR3 DNA: TGTGCCAGCAGCCAAGAGGGCCTAGCGGGGGGCGGGTACACCGGGGAGCTGTTTTTT.

This clonotype turned up a few times. V gene TRBV7-9 combines with J gene TRBJ1-4; D is ambiguous. The CDR3 consists of 15 residues. Trimming shortened V by 1 base and J by 8 bases, and 14 bases separated the two germline ends. Germline loops: CDR1 SEHNR, CDR2 FQNEAQ (reference sequence). The CDR3 coding sequence is TGTGCCAGCAGCTTAGTAGGGTCTATGACGGAAAAACTGTTTTTT. Translation gives CASSLVGSMTEKLFF.

The V gene is TRBV12-3 or TRBV12-4, the J gene TRBJ2-1, with 7 nucleotides matching TRBD2. The trim removed 3 bases at V and 9 bases at J, leaving 8 bases unmatched. The CDR3 sequence is 14 residues long. CDR3 protein: CASSFVGGFPEQFF. The CDR3 DNA follows: TGTGCCAGCAGTTTTGTGGGAGGGTTCCCTGAGCAGTTCTTC.

As regards this clonotype: At one of its ends the junction is not consistent with the germline gene, which may arise from a read error. In nucleotides, the CDR3 is TGTGCTAGCAGCTTACGCGGCCCGGGCAATCAGCCCCAGCATTTT. Its translation: CASSLRGPGNQPQHF. This chain connects TRBV7-7 to TRBJ1-5, with no clear D. The CDR3 contains 15 residues. Germline V CDR1 and CDR2: SSHAT, FNYEAQ (reference sequence).

Turning to this clonotype: Sequence at one end of the junction differs from germline and may be a read error. DNA for the CDR3: TGTTCCACCAGGAAGGGAAATAGCTACACCTTC. It is translated as CSTRKGNSYTF. V is TRBV24-1 and J is TRBJ1-2; D uncertain. Germline assignment: CDR1 KGHDR and CDR2 SFDVKD. This CDR3 is built from 11 residues.

The chain combines TRBV14 with TRBJ2-3; D gene unclear. Per the germline V gene, CDR1 is SGHDN and CDR2 is FVKESK. The CDR3 consists of 12 residues. The V and J ends lost 4 bases and 7 bases respectively, with 9 bases between them. CDR3 bases: TGTGCCAGCAGCCCCGAGGTTTATACGCAGTATTTT. It yields the protein CASSPEVYTQYF.

V is TRBV5-8 and J is TRBJ2-7, with TRBD1 as a possible D gene (5 bases). CDR1 is SGHTS and CDR2 is YDEGEE in the germline V gene. With 4 bases removed from V and 10 bases from J, the gap between germline ends came to 12 bases. There are 11 residues in the CDR3. CDR3: CASSSRQSQYF. In DNA form, the CDR3 reads TGTGCCAGCAGCAGCCGACAGAGTCAGTACTTC. The entire variable domain, with the rest obtained from reference TRBV5-8 and TRBJ2-7, is as follows: EAGVTQSPTHLIKTRGQQATLRCSPISGHTSVYWYQQALGLGLQFLLWYDEGEERNRGNFPPRFSGRQFPNYSSELNVNALELEDSALYLCASSSRQSQYFGPGTRLTVT.

This clonotype was detected only a few times. This chain connects TRBV20-1 to TRBJ2-5; D may be TRBD1 (6 bases). The last part of the DNA fits TRBJ2-1 better; the J call may be wrong. The CDR3 consists of 16 residues. Germline values: CDR1 DFQATT, CDR2 SNEGSKA (reference sequence). CDR3 nucleotide sequence: TGCAGTGCTAACTATCCCCGAGGGGGACCTTACAATGAGCAGTTCTTC. This translates into CSANYPRGGPYNEQFF.

This clonotype has at least ten counts. The chain is built from TRBV7-8 and TRBJ2-5, with D unresolved. Germline assignment: CDR1 SGHVS and CDR2 FQNEAQ. Trimming removed 5 bases from V and 1 base from J, with 11 bases in between. The length of the CDR3 is 14 residues. CDR3 coding DNA: TGTGCCAGCAGCCGAGATAGAACCCAAGAGACCCAGTACTTC. Its protein is CASSRDRTQETQYF.

In its sample, this clonotype was seen a few times. The chain has TRBV5-1 and TRBJ2-5; tentatively, D is TRBD1 (5 bases). The end of the DNA is better explained by TRBJ2-7, so the J call may be wrong. The CDR3 runs 13 residues. CDR1 and CDR2 (germline): SGHRS, YFSETQ. The CDR3 sequence is CASRTNQGYEQYF. The CDR3 DNA follows: TGCGCCAGCAGAACTAATCAGGGCTACGAGCAGTACTTC.

This chain connects TRBV6-5 to TRBJ2-1; perhaps TRBD2 as D (5 bases). The CDR3 is made up of 11 amino acids. Trimming removed 1 base from V and 10 bases from J, with 5 bases in between. Germline V CDR1 and CDR2: MNHEY, SVGAGI. CDR3: CASSYWEEQFF. The CDR3 nucleotides are TGTGCCAGCAGTTACTGGGAGGAGCAGTTCTTC.

This clonotype has at least ten counts. V gene TRBV7-2 combines with J gene TRBJ2-1; 8 nucleotides agree with TRBD2. V gave up 3 bases and J gave up 0 bases; unmatched junction bases: 4. CDR1 and CDR2 (germline): SGHTA, FQGNSA. This CDR3 has 16 residues. The CDR3 DNA follows: TGTGCCAGCAGCTTGGCCGGGGGGGCCTCCTACAATGAGCAGTTCTTC. It encodes CASSLAGGASYNEQFF.

This clonotype has just one count. V and J are TRBV6-5 and TRBJ2-2, with TRBD1 identical over 9 bases. J was trimmed by 7 bases and V by 6 bases; bases with no gene match: 9. Germline V gives CDR1 MNHEY, CDR2 SVGAGI. This CDR3 has 15 amino acids. CDR3 protein: CASRIGTGRVGELFF. CDR3 sequence (DNA): TGTGCCAGCAGGATCGGGACAGGGAGGGTCGGGGAGCTGTTTTTT.

The rearrangement uses TRBV2 and TRBJ1-5; D remains unclear. The CDR3 has 17 residues. The V end was cut by 4 bases, the J end by 0 bases, with 16 bases between. Germline V gene data show CDR1 as SNHLY and CDR2 as FYNNEI. The CDR3 sequence: CASSVEWKASSNQPQHF. The CDR3 DNA reads TGTGCCAGCAGTGTAGAGTGGAAGGCTTCTAGCAATCAGCCCCAGCATTTT.

This clonotype was observed a handful of times. The chain carries TRBV27 and TRBJ1-5; the match to TRBD1 covers 7 bases. CDR1 is MNHEY, CDR2 SMNVEV, per germline (reference sequence). Germline trimming cut 5 bases from V and 6 bases from J; bases unmatched to any gene: 4. The CDR3 is made up of 13 amino acids. The CDR3 here is CASSAGGFQPQHF. CDR3 DNA sequence: TGTGCCAGCAGTGCAGGGGGTTTTCAGCCCCAGCATTTT.

The chain combines TRBV4-3 with TRBJ2-5; no firm D call. The assigned J gene may be wrong: the sequence end matches TRBJ2-1 better. Germline lookup yields CDR1 LGHNA and CDR2 YSLEER. This CDR3 comprises 16 residues. The CDR3: CASSQGLVGRWNEQFF. The CDR3, as DNA: TGCGCCAGCAGCCAAGGGCTCGTTGGCAGGTGGAATGAGCAGTTCTTC.

The rearrangement links TRBV7-3 to TRBJ2-1; 9 nucleotides agree with TRBD2. Losses at the gene ends were 5 bases for V and 5 bases for J; bases not matched to a gene: 7. Germline CDR1 and CDR2: SGHTA and FQGTGA. This CDR3 has 15 residues. The CDR3 sequence: CASSPLAGVNNEQFF. The CDR3 DNA sequence: TGTGCCAGCAGCCCCTTAGCGGGAGTGAACAATGAGCAGTTCTTC.

The chain recombines TRBV7-2 with TRBJ1-3; 8 bases map to TRBD1. The CDR3 is 15 residues long. In germline, CDR1 is SGHTA, CDR2 FQGNSA. The V gene end was trimmed by 5 bases and the J gene end by 2 bases; junction bases not matched to a gene: 5. In DNA, the CDR3 is TGTGCCAGCAGCCAGGACAGGGCCACTGGAAACACCATATATTTT. The encoded protein is CASSQDRATGNTIYF.

This clonotype has at least ten counts. V usage is TRBV11-2 and J usage is TRBJ2-1; 10 bases fit TRBD2. The CDR3 spans 15 residues. V was clipped by 0 bases and J by 8 bases; unmatched bases: 4. Germline-derived CDR1 and CDR2 are SGHAT and FQNNGV. In DNA, the CDR3 is TGTGCCAGCAGCTTAGAGGGACTAGCGTTTTATGAGCAGTTCTTC. Residues: CASSLEGLAFYEQFF.

The chain is built from TRBV24-1 and TRBJ2-5; 7 bases are shared with TRBD1. The J call may not be correct, given that the DNA end is closer to TRBJ2-1. CDR1 and CDR2 (germline): KGHDR, SFDVKD. There are 17 residues in the CDR3. The CDR3 loop is CATSASVDRVVGNEQFF. CDR3 coding DNA: TGTGCCACCAGCGCCTCTGTCGACAGGGTGGTAGGCAATGAGCAGTTCTTC.

This clonotype was picked up one time. V gene TRBV24-1 combines with J gene TRBJ2-1; D uncertain. Deletions cut 1 base from V and 9 bases from J, with 6 bases between. This CDR3 is built from 12 residues. The germline V gene encodes CDR1 KGHDR and CDR2 SFDVKD. CDR3 sequence (DNA): TGTGCCACCAGTGATTTTGCAGCTGAGCAGTTCTTC. It specifies CATSDFAAEQFF.